The 24 T cell receptor beta chains reported below all come from one sample, sequenced in a study of identical twins. TCRdb passed the 5' RACE reads through MiXCR, listing each CDR3 protein once. The sample yields roughly 720,000 distinct CDR3 sequences, 15% to 20% seen once. This sample was also put to use in a study of T cells expressing NK-cell markers.

The sample consisted of PBMCs. The receptor set was obtained from a woman aged 18-29 years in good health.

The chain joins TRBV12-3 or TRBV12-4 to TRBJ2-7; possible D gene TRBD1, 5 bases. V was trimmed by 3 bases and J by 9 bases, leaving 15 bases between them. The CDR3 runs 13 residues. The CDR3 sequence: CASSLGQGVMQYF. The CDR3 DNA reads as TGTGCCAGCAGTTTGGGTCAGGGCGTTATGCAGTACTTC.

The CDR3 bases are TGCGCCACCAAAGACCAATCCAAGGGAAATGAGCAGTTCTTC. This encodes CATKDQSKGNEQFF. The chain links TRBV5-1 to TRBJ2-1; D remains ambiguous. With 9 bases removed from V and 7 bases from J, the gap between germline ends came to 20 bases. Germline-derived CDR1 and CDR2 are SGHRS and YFSETQ. The CDR3 is 14 amino acids. Supplemented by reference TRBV5-1 and TRBJ2-1, the full variable domain reads KAGVTQTPRYLIKTRGQQVTLSCSPISGHRSVSWYQQTPGQGLQFLFEYFSETQRNKGNFPGRFSGRQFSNSRSEMNVSTLELGDSALYLCATKDQSKGNEQFFGPGTRLTVL.

This clonotype was counted only a few times. The chain links TRBV10-3 to TRBJ1-5; D may be TRBD1 (6 bases). Trimming shortened V by 7 bases and J by 1 base, and 11 bases separated the two germline ends. The V gene's germline CDR1 is ENHRY and CDR2 SYGVKD. CDR3 length: 14 residues. The CDR3 is CAIKGGDSNQPQHF. The DNA of the CDR3 is TGTGCCATCAAGGGGGGGGACAGCAATCAGCCCCAGCATTTT.

V gene TRBV10-3 combines with J gene TRBJ2-3; TRBD1 might be the D (6 bases). CDR3 length: 16 residues. The germline CDR1 and CDR2 sequences are ENHRY and SYGVKD. With 3 bases removed from V and 1 base from J, the gap between germline ends came to 14 bases. CDR3 sequence (DNA): TGTGCCATCAGTGAAGGCTGGGGGCTGGGCACAGATACGCAGTATTTT. It specifies CAISEGWGLGTDTQYF.

This clonotype occurred a few times. The gene calls are TRBV29-1 and TRBJ2-4; maybe TRBD2 (5 bases). With 4 bases removed from V and 6 bases from J, the gap between germline ends came to 19 bases. The CDR3 loop spans 15 amino acids. Germline V gene lookup returns CDR1 SQVTM and CDR2 ANQGSEA. CDR3 in amino acids: CSVVERQRAVNIQYF. As DNA, the CDR3 is TGCAGCGTTGTGGAGCGGCAAAGGGCGGTAAACATTCAGTACTTC. Complete variable domain (other parts from reference TRBV29-1 and TRBJ2-4): SAVISQKPSRDICQRGTSLTIQCQVDSQVTMMFWYRQQPGQSLTLIATANQGSEATYESGFVIDKFPISRPNLTFSTLTVSNMSPEDSSIYLCSVVERQRAVNIQYFGAGTRLSVL.

The genes are TRBV18 and TRBJ1-6; 7 bases fit TRBD1. Trimming cost V 2 bases and J 5 bases; bases outside gene matches: 0. The germline V gene has CDR1 KGHSH and CDR2 LQKENI. This CDR3 comprises 14 residues. The CDR3 sequence: CASSPGTDNSPLHF. The CDR3 nucleotides are TGTGCCAGCTCACCAGGGACAGATAATTCACCCCTCCACTTT.

This clonotype was observed a handful of times. The rearrangement uses TRBV9 and TRBJ2-3; no firm D call. Germline V lookup: CDR1 SGDLS, CDR2 YYNGEE. V was trimmed by 3 bases and J by 1 base, leaving 15 bases between them. The CDR3 extends over 16 amino acids. The CDR3 DNA sequence: TGTGCCAGCAGCGCCTCAGCTGGGTGGCGCACAGATACGCAGTATTTT. It encodes CASSASAGWRTDTQYF.

This chain joins TRBV7-9 and TRBJ2-3; D unclear. The CDR3 is 14 amino acids. The germline gives CDR1 SEHNR, CDR2 FQNEAQ (reference sequence). V was cut by 1 base and J by 10 bases, with 15 bases left in between. CDR3 amino acids: CASSLEYGHVAQYF. The CDR3 nucleotides are TGTGCCAGCAGCTTAGAATACGGCCACGTCGCGCAGTATTTT.

V usage is TRBV10-3 and J usage is TRBJ2-7; perhaps TRBD1 as D (5 bases). V dropped 3 bases and J dropped 0 bases, with 15 bases sitting between them. Germline V gene lookup returns CDR1 ENHRY and CDR2 SYGVKD. This CDR3 has 16 amino acids. The CDR3 DNA follows: TGTGCCATCAGTGAAAGGATCGACAGAAACTCCTACGAGCAGTACTTC. The encoded protein is CAISERIDRNSYEQYF.

This clonotype was found a few times. The chain links TRBV5-5 to TRBJ2-7, with a weak D call TRBD2 (6 bases). Germline loops: CDR1 SGHKS, CDR2 YYEKEE (reference sequence). The V gene lost 3 bases and the J gene lost 2 bases, with 15 bases spanning the gap. The CDR3 is made up of 15 amino acids. The CDR3 DNA is TGTGCCAGCAGCTACCGGGACTGGGGAACCTACGAGCAGTACTTC. This codes for CASSYRDWGTYEQYF.

Ten or more counts support this clonotype. This chain links TRBV12-3 or TRBV12-4 with TRBJ2-7; 7 nucleotides agree with TRBD2. The CDR3 extends over 16 amino acids. The J segment lost 0 bases and the V segment lost 1 base, leaving 6 bases of the junction unmatched. The CDR3 DNA follows: TGTGCCAGCAGTTTAGGTGGGCTAGCGGCCTCCTACGAGCAGTACTTC. Translating gives CASSLGGLAASYEQYF.

In its sample, this clonotype was seen many times. This chain connects TRBV4-3 to TRBJ2-3; 9 bases are shared with TRBD2. The V and J ends lost 3 bases and 0 bases, in that order; junction bases with no gene match: 7. The CDR3 runs 17 residues. Germline V lookup: CDR1 LGHNA, CDR2 YSLEER. For the CDR3, the DNA is TGCGCCAGCAGCCAGGGGACTAGCCTTACTAGCACAGATACGCAGTATTTT. This sequence encodes CASSQGTSLTSTDTQYF.

This clonotype was seen only a few times. This chain links TRBV29-1 with TRBJ2-7, with TRBD2 matching over 7 bases. Unmatched junction bases numbered 0, after V lost 7 bases and J lost 0 bases. The CDR3 length is 11 residues. Per germline, CDR1 SQVTM and CDR2 ANQGSEA. The CDR3 bases are TGCAGCGGGACTAGCTCCTACGAGCAGTACTTC. Residues: CSGTSSYEQYF.

This clonotype was detected only a few times. This chain connects TRBV6-1 to TRBJ2-7, with a tentative D call TRBD1 (6 bases). Germline V gene lookup returns CDR1 MNHNS and CDR2 SASEGT. The CDR3 has 13 residues. V lost 8 bases, J lost 7 bases, and 18 bases lay in between. CDR3 region: CASSDSKVGEQYF. DNA of the CDR3: TGTGCCAGCTCGGACAGCAAGGTGGGGGAGCAGTACTTC.

In its sample, this clonotype was seen a few times. The chain joins TRBV5-6 to TRBJ2-2; 8 bases match TRBD1. Germline V gene lookup returns CDR1 SGHDT and CDR2 YYEEEE. This CDR3 is built from 15 residues. V was clipped by 0 bases and J by 6 bases; unmatched bases: 4. This CDR3 is CASSLGRGRAGELFF. The CDR3 nucleotides are TGTGCCAGCAGCTTGGGCAGGGGGCGCGCCGGGGAGCTGTTTTTT.

A few counts support this clonotype. The J gene is TRBJ2-7, the V gene TRBV6-1, with 9 bases lining up with TRBD1. Germline CDR1 is MNHNS and CDR2 is SASEGT. V lost 6 bases and J lost 4; bases outside the gene matches: 7. This CDR3 spans 14 amino acids. CDR3 in amino acids: CASRDRGFGYEQYF. CDR3 DNA: TGTGCCAGCAGAGACAGGGGGTTCGGGTACGAGCAGTACTTC.

This clonotype has more than one count but fewer than ten. The J gene is TRBJ2-2, the V gene TRBV4-3; no reliable D call. The CDR3 length is 16 residues. Trimming removed 2 bases from V and 6 bases from J, with 16 bases in between. Germline CDR1 and CDR2: LGHNA and YSLEER. CDR3 in amino acids: CASSQSWEWGSGELFF. CDR3 nucleotides: TGCGCCAGCAGCCAATCGTGGGAATGGGGATCCGGGGAGCTGTTTTTT.

V and J are TRBV20-1 and TRBJ2-7, with 11 bases that match TRBD1. The V gene's germline CDR1 is DFQATT and CDR2 SNEGSKA (reference sequence). V shed 7 bases and J 4 bases; nucleotides not matched to a gene: 6. There are 13 residues in the CDR3. The CDR3 sequence is CSVNRDRGYEQYF. CDR3 sequence (DNA): TGCAGTGTTAACCGGGACAGGGGGTACGAGCAGTACTTC.

This rearrangement joins TRBV10-3 to TRBJ2-5; D possibly matches TRBD1 or TRBD2 (5 bases each). Germline V gene sequence: CDR1 ENHRY, CDR2 SYGVKD. The CDR3 covers 16 residues. Trimming shortened V by 3 bases and J by 1 base, and 15 bases separated the two germline ends. CDR3 loop: CAISDRGEKLQETQYF. The CDR3 coding sequence is TGTGCCATCAGTGACCGAGGGGAAAAACTCCAAGAGACCCAGTACTTC.

The J gene is TRBJ2-1, the V gene TRBV12-3 or TRBV12-4; 10 nucleotides align to TRBD1. V lost 3 bases to trimming and J lost 7 bases; unmatched junction nucleotides: 12. CDR3 length: 17 amino acids. CDR3 loop: CASSFEVRTGGGNEQFF. The CDR3 nucleotides read TGTGCCAGCAGTTTTGAGGTCCGGACAGGGGGAGGAAATGAGCAGTTCTTC.

This clonotype has a count of ten or more. This sequence joins TRBV7-2 and TRBJ2-3, with D uncertain. V lost 1 base, J lost 0 bases, and 11 bases lay in between. The CDR3 length is 16 residues. Germline CDR1 and CDR2: SGHTA and FQGNSA. CDR3 protein: CASSLVGRQSTDTQYF. For the CDR3, the DNA is TGTGCCAGCAGCTTAGTCGGTAGGCAGAGCACAGATACGCAGTATTTT.

This clonotype was counted a few times. The rearrangement joins TRBV4-3 to TRBJ2-7, with 12 bases matching TRBD2. Losses at the gene ends were 0 bases for V and 6 bases for J; bases not matched to a gene: 12. This CDR3 comprises 18 residues. From germline, CDR1 is LGHNA and CDR2 YSLEER. CDR3 protein: CASSQEVVTSGGSGEQYF. Written as DNA, the CDR3 is TGCGCCAGCAGCCAAGAAGTGGTAACTAGCGGGGGGAGTGGCGAGCAGTACTTC.

V usage is TRBV4-3 and J usage is TRBJ2-7; D unclear. The CDR3 is 14 amino acids. CDR1 and CDR2 (germline): LGHNA, YSLEER. V lost 4 bases and J lost 2, with 12 bases in between. The CDR3 sequence: CASSPALSAYEQYF. DNA for the CDR3: TGCGCCAGCAGCCCGGCCCTCTCGGCCTACGAGCAGTACTTC.

The chain employs TRBV12-3 or TRBV12-4 and TRBJ2-5, with 8 bases matching TRBD1. The junction had 10 bases not matched to a gene; V was cut back by 5 bases and J by 5 bases. The CDR3 is made up of 15 amino acids. CDR3 in DNA: TGTGCCAGCAGTACCCGGACAGGGAGGAGGGAGACCCAGTACTTC. It is translated as CASSTRTGRRETQYF.